The 13 T cell receptor beta chains below all came from one sample that was sequenced in a study of shared clonotypes between healthy human individuals. The repertoire was sequenced with immunoSEQ multiplex PCR; TCRdb's copy has only in-frame clones and lacks some. The sample consists of fewer than 3 million clones, under 95% of them appearing once. Material: naive CD4+ T cells from PBMCs. Stated subset: CD45RA+ positively selected. The receptors here all came from a man younger than 30 in good health. Some clones in this sample may be carry-over from other donors' samples.

This chain connects TRBV2 to TRBJ1-5, with D perhaps matching TRBD1 (5 bases). The CDR3 covers 15 residues. Germline CDR1 and CDR2: SNHLY and FYNNEI. V lost 5 bases, J lost 6 bases, and 17 bases lay in between. The CDR3 nucleotides are TGTGCCAGCAGTTTGAACAGGCTGGAGGGTCAGCCCCAGCATTTT. This encodes CASSLNRLEGQPQHF.

Comment on this clone: The sample has other DNA sequences that encode this CDR3 too. The V gene is TRBV11-1, the J gene TRBJ2-1, with 11 nucleotides matching TRBD2. Per the germline V gene, CDR1 is SGHAT and CDR2 is FQDESV (reference sequence). The CDR3 has 16 amino acids. The V gene end was trimmed by 2 bases and the J gene end by 4 bases; junction bases not matched to a gene: 4. The CDR3 nucleotides read TGTGCCAGCAGCTTAAGGTTAGCGGGAGGGTACAATGAGCAGTTCTTC. Translation: CASSLRLAGGYNEQFF.

V and J are TRBV12-5 and TRBJ1-2; D not certain. The ends were cut back, 10 bases at V and 8 bases at J, with 23 bases in the middle. The CDR3 has 14 residues. The V gene's germline CDR1 is LGHNT and CDR2 FRNRAP. The CDR3 nucleotides are TGTGCTACCAACAAACTCGGTGGACGTGGGGGCTACACCTTC. Residues: CATNKLGGRGGYTF.

The chain combines TRBV7-9 with TRBJ1-1; 7 nucleotides line up with TRBD1. This CDR3 is 15 amino acids long. CDR1 is SEHNR, CDR2 FQNEAQ, per germline (reference sequence). V dropped 1 base and J dropped 2; count of bases not matched to a gene: 4. The DNA of the CDR3 is TGTGCCAGCAGCTTAGTTGGAGGGGGCAACACTGAAGCTTTCTTT. This gives the protein CASSLVGGGNTEAFF.

With regard to this clone: Other nucleotide sequences in the sample specify the same CDR3. The chain carries TRBV6-6 and TRBJ1-2; no firm D call. CDR3 length: 12 residues. Germline CDR1 is MNHNY and CDR2 is SVGAGI (reference sequence). Trimming shortened V by 2 bases and J by 3 bases, and 4 bases separated the two germline ends. CDR3 DNA sequence: TGTGCCAGCAGTTACCCTGACTATGGCTACACCTTC. Its translation: CASSYPDYGYTF.

The chain recombines TRBV5-6 with TRBJ1-1; D gene ambiguous. CDR3 length equals 13 residues. Trimming removed 1 base from V and 1 base from J, with 5 bases in between. In germline, CDR1 is SGHDT, CDR2 YYEEEE. CDR3: CASSLYKNTEAFF. The CDR3 DNA follows: TGTGCCAGCAGCTTGTATAAGAACACTGAAGCTTTCTTT.

The chain combines TRBV5-8 with TRBJ2-7; D might be TRBD2 (7 bases). This CDR3 is built from 15 residues. From germline, CDR1 is SGHTS and CDR2 YDEGEE. Trimming stripped 4 bases from V and 7 bases from J, with 21 bases between. The CDR3 loop reads CASSLAGAGVGEQYF. The DNA of the CDR3 is TGTGCCAGCAGCCTTGCGGGGGCGGGAGTGGGGGAGCAGTACTTC.

The chain couples TRBV7-3 to TRBJ2-1; 11 nucleotides agree with TRBD2. With 2 bases clipped from V and 2 bases from J, the junction kept 2 bases outside the gene matches. The CDR3 extends over 16 amino acids. The germline CDR1 and CDR2 sequences are SGHTA and FQGTGA. The CDR3 loop is CASSLGGLAAYNEQFF. The CDR3 nucleotides read TGTGCCAGCAGCTTAGGGGGACTAGCGGCCTACAATGAGCAGTTCTTC.

V and J are TRBV13 and TRBJ1-2; D unclear. V gave up 5 bases and J gave up 8 bases, with 30 bases separating them. Germline V lookup: CDR1 PRHDT, CDR2 FYEKMQ (reference sequence). The CDR3 is made up of 18 amino acids. Here the CDR3 reads CASSPPGDSMLWSEGYTF. CDR3 sequence (DNA): TGTGCCAGCAGCCCCCCCGGGGATAGTATGCTTTGGTCGGAAGGCTACACCTTC.

The V call is TRBV6-6, the J call TRBJ1-1; 7 nucleotides agree with TRBD1. CDR1 MNHNY and CDR2 SVGAGI come from the germline V gene (reference sequence). CDR3 size: 15 residues. The junction had 8 bases not matched to a gene; V was cut back by 4 bases and J by 3 bases. The chain's CDR3 is CASSSLDRVDTEAFF. The CDR3 DNA sequence: TGTGCCAGCAGTTCTCTCGACAGGGTGGACACTGAAGCTTTCTTT.

About this clone itself: Other nucleotide sequences from this sample produce the same CDR3. This sequence joins TRBV19 and TRBJ2-7, with 8 bases matching TRBD2. The CDR3 spans 13 residues. The germline V gene has CDR1 LNHDA and CDR2 SQIVND (reference sequence). The V gene end was trimmed by 8 bases and the J gene end by 0 bases; junction bases not matched to a gene: 3. In DNA, the CDR3 is TGTGCCAGTTCTACTAGCGGCTCCTACGAGCAGTACTTC. It translates to CASSTSGSYEQYF.

V gene TRBV30 combines with J gene TRBJ2-5, with a possible D match to TRBD1 (6 bases). Between the trimmed V and J ends, which lost 0 bases and 7 bases, there was a span of 24 bases. CDR1 and CDR2 (germline): GTSNPN, SVGIG (reference sequence). The CDR3 length is 17 residues. The CDR3 sequence: CAWSVGGTPARKRTQYF. The DNA for the CDR3 is TGTGCCTGGAGTGTAGGGGGAACCCCCGCGCGCAAGAGGACCCAGTACTTC.

The rearrangement joins TRBV11-2 to TRBJ2-1; D unclear. The V end lost 0 bases, the J end lost 2 bases, and 17 bases lay between the germline ends. Per germline, CDR1 SGHAT and CDR2 FQNNGV. The CDR3 spans 18 residues. The CDR3 loop is CASSLEGPAVTTYNEQFF. The CDR3, as DNA: TGTGCCAGCAGCTTAGAAGGCCCGGCGGTAACCACCTACAATGAGCAGTTCTTC.